This T cell receptor beta chain originates from a study of graft-versus-host responses after intestinal transplantation. Turning to the study itself: Transplant types were multivisceral, liver-intestinal, or isolated intestinal. Each patient got anti-thymocyte globulin induction, then tacrolimus and steroids for approximately three years. Study-wide results and limits: Elevated graft-versus-host to host-versus-graft clonal ratios in allografts were recorded for patients with graft-donor T cell macrochimerism. The recipient marrow held GvH clones, and some of them showed up first in ileum or blood.

Germline CDR1 SGDLS, CDR2 YYNGEE. This CDR3 is 15 amino acids long. The V segment lost 0 bases and the J segment 5 bases; nucleotides outside the gene matches: 5. This table comes from immunoSEQ multiplex PCR, and its TCRdb copy is limited to in-frame clones, with some not included. The table shows some 9,800 clones, with around a third occurring only once. With about 200,000 irradiated, violet-dye-labeled stimulator cells, about 200,000 CFSE-labeled responder cells were plated. The V gene is TRBV9, the J gene TRBJ2-5; TRBD2 matches at 9 bases. The sample in question was alloreactive CD8+ T cells from a mixed lymphocyte reaction culture, obtained before intestinal transplant. Subset indicated: CFSE-low proliferating T cells sorted from approximately six-day pre-transplant mixed lymphocyte reaction (GvH or HvG direction). This clonotype originated in a human patient who received an intestinal transplant. The DNA of the CDR3 is TGTGCCAGCAGCGTAGGCGGGGGGGCGGGGGAGACCCAGTACTTC. This codes for CASSVGGGAGETQYF.